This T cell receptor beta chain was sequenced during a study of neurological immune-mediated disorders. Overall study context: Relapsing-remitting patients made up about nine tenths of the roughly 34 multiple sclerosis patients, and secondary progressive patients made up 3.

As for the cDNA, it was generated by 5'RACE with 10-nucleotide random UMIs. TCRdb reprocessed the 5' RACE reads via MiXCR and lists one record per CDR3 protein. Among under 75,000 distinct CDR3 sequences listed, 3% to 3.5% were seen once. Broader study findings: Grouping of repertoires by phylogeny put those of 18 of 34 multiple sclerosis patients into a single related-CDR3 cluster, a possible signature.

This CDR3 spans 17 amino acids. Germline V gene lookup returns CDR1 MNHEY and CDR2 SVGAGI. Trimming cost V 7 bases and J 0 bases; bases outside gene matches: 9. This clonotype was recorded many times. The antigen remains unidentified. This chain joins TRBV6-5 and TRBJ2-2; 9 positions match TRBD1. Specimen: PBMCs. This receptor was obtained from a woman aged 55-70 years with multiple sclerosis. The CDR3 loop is CASTNTQGAANTGELFF. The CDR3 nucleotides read TGTGCCAGCACCAATACACAGGGGGCAGCGAACACCGGGGAGCTGTTTTTT.